Below are 8 T cell receptor beta chains sequenced from a single sample in a study of blood T cell repertoires in COVID-19. Libraries were prepared by immunoSEQ multiplex PCR; TCRdb keeps only in-frame clonotypes and omits some of them. Among 150,000 to 200,000 clones, 84% were seen once, and the ten largest hold approximately 15%. Sequencing was performed on peripheral blood. The receptors come from a man aged 30 to 45 with active or convalescent COVID-19.

V usage is TRBV18 and J usage is TRBJ2-3; 7 bases are a match to TRBD2. CDR1 is KGHSH and CDR2 is LQKENI in the germline V gene. The CDR3 length is 15 residues. Trimming removed 4 bases from V and 0 bases from J; junction bases left unmatched: 4. This chain's CDR3 is CASSRSSGSTDTQYF. CDR3 nucleotides: TGTGCCAGCTCACGGTCTAGCGGTAGCACAGATACGCAGTATTTT.

This clone has just a few counts. The sample contains more than one DNA sequence encoding this CDR3. The V gene is TRBV6-2 or TRBV6-3, the J gene TRBJ1-1, with 8 bases matching TRBD1. The V and J ends lost 6 bases and 1 base, in that order; junction bases with no gene match: 1. CDR3 length: 13 amino acids. Per the germline V gene, CDR1 is MNHEY and CDR2 is SVGEGT. This chain's CDR3 is CASSDRGNTEAFF. The CDR3 bases are TGTGCCAGCAGCGACAGGGGGAACACTGAAGCTTTCTTT.

The chain links TRBV9 to TRBJ2-2; 7 bases match TRBD2. The CDR3 consists of 13 residues. The V gene end was trimmed by 5 bases and the J gene end by 4 bases; junction bases not matched to a gene: 2. The germline V gene encodes CDR1 SGDLS and CDR2 YYNGEE. The CDR3 DNA reads TGTGCCAGCAGACCGGGGGGCACCGGGGAGCTGTTTTTT. As protein: CASRPGGTGELFF.

V gene TRBV6-5 combines with J gene TRBJ1-4; TRBD1 is a possible D gene (5 bases). Per germline, CDR1 MNHEY and CDR2 SVGAGI. V was pared by 6 bases and J by 0 bases, with 11 bases between. The CDR3 is made up of 15 amino acids. CDR3 region: CASRGAGTTNEKLFF. The CDR3 nucleotides are TGTGCCAGCAGAGGGGCAGGGACAACTAATGAAAAACTGTTTTTT.

This clone was counted between two and nine times. CDR3 loop: CASSPRPGTGGKGQPQHF. The CDR3, as DNA: TGTGCCAGCAGTCCTCGTCCCGGGACAGGGGGCAAGGGTCAGCCCCAGCATTTT. The chain recombines TRBV6-4 with TRBJ1-5; the match to TRBD1 covers 12 bases. Per germline, CDR1 MRHNA and CDR2 SNTAGT. The CDR3 consists of 18 residues. V shed 5 bases and J 6 bases; nucleotides not matched to a gene: 14.

The V call is TRBV19, the J call TRBJ2-2, with D perhaps TRBD1 (6 bases). Trimming removed 3 bases at V and 9 bases at J, with 8 bases between. Germline loops: CDR1 LNHDA, CDR2 SQIVND (reference sequence). The CDR3 is 12 residues long. The CDR3 here is CASSIRGRELFF. DNA for the CDR3: TGTGCCAGTAGTATCAGGGGTCGGGAGCTGTTTTTT.

The V and J genes are TRBV4-3 and TRBJ2-7; 7 bases match TRBD2. J was trimmed by 0 bases and V by 0 bases; bases with no gene match: 14. Germline assignment: CDR1 LGHNA and CDR2 YSLEER. The CDR3 contains 19 residues. The CDR3 DNA sequence: TGCGCCAGCAGCCAAGAAACCTGGCTAGCGGACCCGCGCTCCTACGAGCAGTACTTC. This sequence encodes CASSQETWLADPRSYEQYF.

This clone was seen a handful of times. The V and J genes are TRBV5-1 and TRBJ1-1; TRBD1 matches at 8 bases. This CDR3 spans 13 amino acids. The germline V gene has CDR1 SGHRS and CDR2 YFSETQ. Losses at the gene ends were 4 bases for V and 6 bases for J; bases not matched to a gene: 5. The CDR3 loop reads CASSPRDRPEAFF. CDR3 nucleotide sequence: TGCGCCAGCAGCCCCCGGGACAGGCCTGAAGCTTTCTTT.